The entry that follows covers one T cell receptor beta chain sequence. In the source study's methods: The authors estimated nucleated cell counts from reference gene primer amplification. This table comes from immunoSEQ multiplex PCR, and its TCRdb copy is limited to in-frame clones, with some not included. D and trimming come from the DNA, and the V and J calls and clone size come from that table. The sample holds around 700,000 clones; about 90% are singletons and the top ten take under 0.3%. The data derive from a study of blood T cell repertoires in COVID-19. About the research overall: Acute and convalescent COVID-19 samples came from the United States, Italy and Spain. The analysed material was cDNA or gDNA that came from T cells, B-cell-depleted T cells, or PBMCs.

The CDR3 spans 13 residues. Germline trimming cut 3 bases from V and 3 bases from J; bases unmatched to any gene: 5. The germline CDR1 and CDR2 sequences are GTSNPN and SVGIG (reference sequence). This TCR came from a woman under 30 with acute or convalescent COVID-19. Sequenced input: peripheral blood. This chain connects TRBV30 to TRBJ2-7; 7 nucleotides align to TRBD2. DNA of the CDR3: TGTGCCTGGAGCGGGGGGAGCATCTACGAGCAGTACTTC. Translation: CAWSGGSIYEQYF.